The rows below give T cell receptor beta chains drawn from one sample of a study of blood T cell repertoires in COVID-19. TCRdb's table, derived via immunoSEQ multiplex PCR, lists solely in-frame clones and lacks some. The sample yields 250,000 to 300,000 clones, around nine tenths seen once. Input material: PBMCs or T cells enriched from blood (not recorded which). The receptors were gathered from a man aged 40-49 years who had recovered from COVID-19. Each CDR3 is given with its conserved first and last residue. Fields, in order: J gene, clone size, D gene, V gene, CDR3 protein, CDR3 DNA. The D gene is left open where the match is weak. Only part of the rows carry a size: once, few, many, or a class if the clone is expanded.

TRBJ2-3,once,TRBD1,TRBV7-3,CASSLRLWTGDQSRDTQYF,TGTGCCAGCAGCTTACGGCTATGGACAGGGGATCAGAGTAGAGATACGCAGTATTTT
TRBJ2-7,-,-,TRBV5-1,CASSFLRDPTYEQYF,TGCGCCAGCAGCTTTCTCCGGGATCCTACCTACGAGCAGTACTTC
TRBJ2-4,-,-,TRBV5-1,CASSLGQSQNIQYF,TGCGCCAGCAGCTTGGGACAGTCCCAAAACATTCAGTACTTC
TRBJ1-1,-,TRBD1,TRBV5-4,CASSEDRANTEAFF,TGTGCCAGCAGCGAGGACAGGGCGAACACTGAAGCTTTCTTT
TRBJ1-2,-,-,TRBV25-1,CASSEYGGNYGYTF,TGTGCCAGCAGTGAATACGGGGGGAACTATGGCTACACCTTC
TRBJ1-5,-,-,TRBV18,CASSPPLETNQPQHF,TGTGCCAGCTCACCACCGTTGGAGACCAATCAGCCCCAGCATTTT
TRBJ2-3,-,TRBD2,TRBV7-7,CASSLGLAGRDTQYF,TGTGCTAGCAGCTTGGGGCTAGCGGGGCGGGATACGCAGTATTTT
TRBJ1-1,-,-,TRBV12-3/TRBV12-4,CASSLGGDTEAFF,TGTGCCAGCAGTTTGGGGGGTGACACTGAAGCTTTCTTT
TRBJ2-1,-,TRBD2,TRBV29-1,CSVGTSGNNEQFF,TGCAGCGTTGGGACTAGCGGAAACAATGAGCAGTTCTTC
TRBJ2-7,-,TRBD2,TRBV10-3,CACGSGTSYEQYF,TGTGCATGCGGGAGCGGGACCTCCTACGAGCAGTACTTC
TRBJ2-5,-,TRBD2,TRBV19,CASRPTSGETQYF,TGTGCCAGTAGGCCTACTAGCGGGGAGACCCAGTACTTC
TRBJ2-1,-,-,TRBV7-9,CASSPQGYSEQFF,TGTGCCAGCAGCCCGCAGGGTTATAGTGAGCAGTTCTTC
TRBJ1-1,-,TRBD1,TRBV6-5,CANLPQGARNTEAFF,TGTGCCAACCTACCACAGGGGGCTCGGAACACTGAAGCTTTCTTT
TRBJ1-4,-,-,TRBV25-1,CASSDGGATNEKLFF,TGTGCCAGCAGTGATGGGGGGGCCACTAATGAAAAACTGTTTTTT